The present entry profiles one TCR beta chain with its context. The sample originates from a study of T cells in Graves' hyperthyroidism and ophthalmopathy. Study overall: Initial diagnosis, before any treatment, was when peripheral blood was collected.

Authors of the study amplified TCR beta CDR3 regions from RNA transcripts. First-round RT-PCR of the TCR CDR3 relied on the HTBI primer set. MiXCR, applied by TCRdb to the multiplex PCR reads, yields one record per CDR3 protein. The sample shows approximately 590,000 distinct CDR3 sequences, around a sixth of them seen only once. The CDR3 consists of 14 residues. Germline V CDR1 and CDR2: KGHSH, LQKENI. The ends were cut back, 1 base at V and 1 base at J, with 6 bases in the middle. This rearrangement joins TRBV18 to TRBJ2-3; D is undetermined. Sample: blood. This TCR derives from a woman in her twenties or thirties with Graves' hyperthyroidism. The CDR3 DNA reads as TGTGCCAGCTCACCACTAATCCGCACAGATACGCAGTATTTT. Encoded protein: CASSPLIRTDTQYF. Together with reference TRBV18 and TRBJ2-3, the CDR3 gives the full variable domain: NAGVMQNPRHLVRRRGQEARLRCSPMKGHSHVYWYRQLPEEGLKFMVYLQKENIIDESGMPKERFSAEFPKEGPSILRIQQVVRGDSAAYFCASSPLIRTDTQYFGPGTRLTVL.